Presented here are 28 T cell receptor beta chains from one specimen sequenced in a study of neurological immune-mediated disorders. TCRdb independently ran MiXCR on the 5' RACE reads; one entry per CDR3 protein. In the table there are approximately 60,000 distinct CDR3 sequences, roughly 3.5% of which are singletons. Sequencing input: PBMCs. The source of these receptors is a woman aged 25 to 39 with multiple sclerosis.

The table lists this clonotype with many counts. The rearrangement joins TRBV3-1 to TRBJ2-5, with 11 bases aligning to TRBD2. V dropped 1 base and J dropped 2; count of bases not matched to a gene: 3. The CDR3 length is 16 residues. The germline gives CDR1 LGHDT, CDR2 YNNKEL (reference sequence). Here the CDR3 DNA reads TGTGCCAGCAGCCAAGGAATAGCGGGGGGGCAAGAGACCCAGTACTTC. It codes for CASSQGIAGGQETQYF.

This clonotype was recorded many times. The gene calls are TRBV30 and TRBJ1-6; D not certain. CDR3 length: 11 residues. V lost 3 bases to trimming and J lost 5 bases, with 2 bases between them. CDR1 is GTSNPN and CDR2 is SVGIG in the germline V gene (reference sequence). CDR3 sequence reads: CAWRHNSPLHF. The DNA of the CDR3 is TGTGCCTGGAGGCATAATTCACCCCTCCACTTT.

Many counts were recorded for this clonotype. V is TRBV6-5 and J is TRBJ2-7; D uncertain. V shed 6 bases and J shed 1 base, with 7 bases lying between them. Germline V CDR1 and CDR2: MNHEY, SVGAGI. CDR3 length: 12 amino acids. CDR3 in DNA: TGTGCCAGCAGAACAGTATCCTACGAGCAGTACTTC. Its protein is CASRTVSYEQYF.

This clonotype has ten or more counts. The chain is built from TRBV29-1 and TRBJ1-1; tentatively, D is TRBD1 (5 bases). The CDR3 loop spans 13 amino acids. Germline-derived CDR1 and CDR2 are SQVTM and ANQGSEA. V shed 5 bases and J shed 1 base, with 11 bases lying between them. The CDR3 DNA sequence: TGCAGCGTTAATCAGGGCGCGAACACTGAAGCTTTCTTT. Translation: CSVNQGANTEAFF.

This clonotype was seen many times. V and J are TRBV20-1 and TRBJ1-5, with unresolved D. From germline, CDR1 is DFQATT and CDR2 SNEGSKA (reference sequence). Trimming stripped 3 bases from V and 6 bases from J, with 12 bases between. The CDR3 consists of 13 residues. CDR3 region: CSARREGTQPQHF. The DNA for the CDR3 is TGCAGTGCTAGGAGGGAGGGAACTCAGCCCCAGCATTTT.

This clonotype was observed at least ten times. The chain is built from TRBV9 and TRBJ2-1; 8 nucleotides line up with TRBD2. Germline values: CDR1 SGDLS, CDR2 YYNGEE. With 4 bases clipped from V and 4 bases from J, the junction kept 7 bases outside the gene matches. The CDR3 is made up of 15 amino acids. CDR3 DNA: TGTGCCAGCAGCCCTCGGGTAGCGGGGTACAATGAGCAGTTCTTC. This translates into CASSPRVAGYNEQFF.

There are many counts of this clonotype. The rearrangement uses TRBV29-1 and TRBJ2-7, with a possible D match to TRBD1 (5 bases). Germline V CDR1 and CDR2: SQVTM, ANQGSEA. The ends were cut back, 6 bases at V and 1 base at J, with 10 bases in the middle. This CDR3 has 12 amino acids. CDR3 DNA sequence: TGCAGCGTGTTGACAGTTTCCTACGAGCAGTACTTC. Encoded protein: CSVLTVSYEQYF.

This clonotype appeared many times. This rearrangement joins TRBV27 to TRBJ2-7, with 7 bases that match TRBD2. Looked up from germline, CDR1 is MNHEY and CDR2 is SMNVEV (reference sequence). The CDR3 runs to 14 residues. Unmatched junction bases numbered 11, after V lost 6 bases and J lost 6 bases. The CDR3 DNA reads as TGTGCCAGCAGGGTTGGAGGGGCGGGGGTCGAGCAGTACTTC. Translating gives CASRVGGAGVEQYF.

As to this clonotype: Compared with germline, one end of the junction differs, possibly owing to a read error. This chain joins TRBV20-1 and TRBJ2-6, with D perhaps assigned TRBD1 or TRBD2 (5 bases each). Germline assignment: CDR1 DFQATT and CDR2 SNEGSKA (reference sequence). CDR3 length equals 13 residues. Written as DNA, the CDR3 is TGCAGTGCTATGTGGTCCGGGGCCAAAGTCCTGACTTTC. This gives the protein CSAMWSGAKVLTF.

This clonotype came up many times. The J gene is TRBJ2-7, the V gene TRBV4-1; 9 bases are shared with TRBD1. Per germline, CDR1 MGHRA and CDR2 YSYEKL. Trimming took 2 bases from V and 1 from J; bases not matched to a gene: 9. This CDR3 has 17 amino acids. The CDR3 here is CASSQLPDRGGSYEQYF. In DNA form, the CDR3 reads TGCGCCAGCAGCCAACTCCCGGACAGGGGTGGTTCCTACGAGCAGTACTTC.

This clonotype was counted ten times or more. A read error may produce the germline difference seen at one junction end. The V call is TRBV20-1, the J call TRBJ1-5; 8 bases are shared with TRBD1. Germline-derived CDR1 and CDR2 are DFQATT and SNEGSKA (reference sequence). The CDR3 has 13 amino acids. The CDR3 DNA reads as TGCAGTGCTGGGGGGGACAGGACCCAGCCCCAGAATTTT. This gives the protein CSAGGDRTQPQNF.

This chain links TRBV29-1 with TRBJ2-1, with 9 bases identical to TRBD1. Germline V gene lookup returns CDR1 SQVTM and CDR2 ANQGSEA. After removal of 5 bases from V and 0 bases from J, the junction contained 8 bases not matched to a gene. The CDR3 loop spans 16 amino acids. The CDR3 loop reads CSVCTGTGRSYNEQFF. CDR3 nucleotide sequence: TGCAGCGTTTGCACCGGGACAGGGCGCTCCTACAATGAGCAGTTCTTC.

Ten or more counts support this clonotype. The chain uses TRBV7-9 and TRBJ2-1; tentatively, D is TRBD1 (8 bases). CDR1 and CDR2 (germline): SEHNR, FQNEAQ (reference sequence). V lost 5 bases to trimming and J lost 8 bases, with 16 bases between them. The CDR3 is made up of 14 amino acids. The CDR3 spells CASSPQGGLDEQFF. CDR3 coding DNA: TGTGCCAGCAGCCCACAGGGGGGGTTAGATGAGCAGTTCTTC. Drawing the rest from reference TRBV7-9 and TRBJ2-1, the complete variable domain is DTGVSQNPRHKITKRGQNVTFRCDPISEHNRLYWYRQTLGQGPEFLTYFQNEAQLEKSRLLSDRFSAERPKGSFSTLEIQRTEQGDSAMYLCASSPQGGLDEQFFGPGTRLTVL.

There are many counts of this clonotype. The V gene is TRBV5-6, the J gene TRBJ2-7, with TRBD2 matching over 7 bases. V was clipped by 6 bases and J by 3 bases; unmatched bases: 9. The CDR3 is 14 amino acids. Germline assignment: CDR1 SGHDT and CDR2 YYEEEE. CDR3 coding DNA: TGTGCCAGCACCTGGCGGCGGGGGTTCTACGAGCAGTACTTC. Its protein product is CASTWRRGFYEQYF.

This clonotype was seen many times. CDR3 DNA: TGTGCCAGCAGCCTGAGGGGGCAGGGCACTGAAGCTTTCTTT. Its translation is CASSLRGQGTEAFF. The chain has TRBV7-9 and TRBJ1-1; 7 nucleotides agree with TRBD1. Germline trimming cut 5 bases from V and 4 bases from J; bases unmatched to any gene: 7. From germline, CDR1 is SEHNR and CDR2 FQNEAQ (reference sequence). The CDR3 runs 14 residues.

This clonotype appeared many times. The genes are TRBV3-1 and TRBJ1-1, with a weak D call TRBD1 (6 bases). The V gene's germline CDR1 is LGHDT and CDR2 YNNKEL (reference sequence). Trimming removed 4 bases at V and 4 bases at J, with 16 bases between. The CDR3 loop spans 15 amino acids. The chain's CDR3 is CASSPSTGLGTEAFF. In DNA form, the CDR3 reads TGTGCCAGCAGCCCTTCAACAGGGTTAGGCACTGAAGCTTTCTTT.

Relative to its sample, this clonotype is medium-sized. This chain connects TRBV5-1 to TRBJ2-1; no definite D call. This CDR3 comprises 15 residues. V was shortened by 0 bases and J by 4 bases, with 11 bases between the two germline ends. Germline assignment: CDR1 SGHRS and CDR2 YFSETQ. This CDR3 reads CASSLDGAPYNEQFF. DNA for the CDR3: TGCGCCAGCAGCTTGGACGGAGCGCCATACAATGAGCAGTTCTTC.

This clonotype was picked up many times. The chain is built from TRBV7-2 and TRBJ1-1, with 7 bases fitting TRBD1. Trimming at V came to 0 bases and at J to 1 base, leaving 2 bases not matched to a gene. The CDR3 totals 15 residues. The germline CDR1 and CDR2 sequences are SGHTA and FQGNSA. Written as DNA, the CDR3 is TGTGCCAGCAGCTTAGCGGGACAGAAGAACACTGAAGCTTTCTTT. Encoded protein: CASSLAGQKNTEAFF. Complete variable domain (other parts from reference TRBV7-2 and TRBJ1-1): GAGVSQSPSNKVTEKGKDVELRCDPISGHTALYWYRQSLGQGLEFLIYFQGNSAPDKSGLPSDRFSAERTGGSVSTLTIQRTQQEDSAVYLCASSLAGQKNTEAFFGQGTRLTVV.

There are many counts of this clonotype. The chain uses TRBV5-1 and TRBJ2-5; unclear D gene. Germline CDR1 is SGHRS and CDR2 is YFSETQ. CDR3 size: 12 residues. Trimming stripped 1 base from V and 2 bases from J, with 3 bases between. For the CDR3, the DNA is TGCGCCAGCAGCTTGAGGCAAGAGACCCAGTACTTC. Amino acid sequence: CASSLRQETQYF. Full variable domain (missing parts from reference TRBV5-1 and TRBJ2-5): KAGVTQTPRYLIKTRGQQVTLSCSPISGHRSVSWYQQTPGQGLQFLFEYFSETQRNKGNFPGRFSGRQFSNSRSEMNVSTLELGDSALYLCASSLRQETQYFGPGTRLLVL.

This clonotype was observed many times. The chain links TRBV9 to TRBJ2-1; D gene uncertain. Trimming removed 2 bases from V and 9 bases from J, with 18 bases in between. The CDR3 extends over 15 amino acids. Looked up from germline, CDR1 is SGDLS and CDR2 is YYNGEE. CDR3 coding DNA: TGTGCCAGCAGCGTTACTGACCTAATTAGTAGTGAGCAGTTCTTC. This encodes CASSVTDLISSEQFF.

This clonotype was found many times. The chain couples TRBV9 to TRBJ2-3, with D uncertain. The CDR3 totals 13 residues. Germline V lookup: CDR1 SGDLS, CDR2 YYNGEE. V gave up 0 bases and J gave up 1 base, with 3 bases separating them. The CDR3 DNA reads TGTGCCAGCAGCGTAGACGGCACAGATACGCAGTATTTT. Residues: CASSVDGTDTQYF.

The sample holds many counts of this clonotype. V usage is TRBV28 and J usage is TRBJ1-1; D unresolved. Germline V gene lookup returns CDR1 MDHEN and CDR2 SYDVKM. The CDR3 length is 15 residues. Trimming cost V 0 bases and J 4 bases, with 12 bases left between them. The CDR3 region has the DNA TGTGCCAGCAGTTTATGGGGCGAGCGATCCACTGAAGCTTTCTTT. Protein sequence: CASSLWGERSTEAFF.

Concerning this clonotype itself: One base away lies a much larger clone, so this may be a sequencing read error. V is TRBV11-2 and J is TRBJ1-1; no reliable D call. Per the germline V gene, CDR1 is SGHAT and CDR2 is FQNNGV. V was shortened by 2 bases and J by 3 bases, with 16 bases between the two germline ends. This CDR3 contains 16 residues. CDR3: CASSLISPYCDTEAFF. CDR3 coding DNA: TGTGCCAGCAGCTTAATTTCCCCCTACTGCGACACTGAAGCTTTCTTT.

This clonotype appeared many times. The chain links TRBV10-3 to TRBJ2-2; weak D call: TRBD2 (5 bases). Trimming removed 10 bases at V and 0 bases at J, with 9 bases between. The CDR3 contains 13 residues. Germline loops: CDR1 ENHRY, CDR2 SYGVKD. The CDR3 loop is CASLLANTGELFF. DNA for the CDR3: TGTGCCAGTTTACTAGCGAACACCGGGGAGCTGTTTTTT.

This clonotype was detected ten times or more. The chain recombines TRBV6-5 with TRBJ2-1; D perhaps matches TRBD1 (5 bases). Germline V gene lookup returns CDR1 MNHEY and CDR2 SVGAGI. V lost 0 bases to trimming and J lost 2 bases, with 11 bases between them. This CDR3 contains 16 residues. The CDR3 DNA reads TGTGCCAGCAGTTACTCGGTGGGGCTCACCTACAATGAGCAGTTCTTC. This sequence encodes CASSYSVGLTYNEQFF.

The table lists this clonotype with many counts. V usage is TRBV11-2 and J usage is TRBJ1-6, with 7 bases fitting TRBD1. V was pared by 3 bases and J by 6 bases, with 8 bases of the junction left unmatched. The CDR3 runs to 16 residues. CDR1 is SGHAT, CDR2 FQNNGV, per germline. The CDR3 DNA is TGTGCCAGCAGCTTGAGTCGGCCAGGGGGTAATTCACCCCTCCACTTT. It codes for CASSLSRPGGNSPLHF.

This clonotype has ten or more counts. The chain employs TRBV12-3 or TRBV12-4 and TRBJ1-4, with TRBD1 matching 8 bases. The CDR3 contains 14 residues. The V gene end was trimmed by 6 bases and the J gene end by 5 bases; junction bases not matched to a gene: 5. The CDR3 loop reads CASSPGGQNEKLFF. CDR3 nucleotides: TGTGCCAGCAGCCCAGGGGGCCAAAATGAAAAACTGTTTTTT.

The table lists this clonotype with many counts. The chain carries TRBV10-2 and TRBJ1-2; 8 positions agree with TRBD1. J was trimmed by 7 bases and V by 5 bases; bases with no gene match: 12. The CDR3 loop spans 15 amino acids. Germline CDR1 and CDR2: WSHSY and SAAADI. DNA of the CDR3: TGCGCCAGCAGTTTTATCGGACAGGGAGGAGGTGGCTACACCTTC. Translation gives CASSFIGQGGGGYTF.